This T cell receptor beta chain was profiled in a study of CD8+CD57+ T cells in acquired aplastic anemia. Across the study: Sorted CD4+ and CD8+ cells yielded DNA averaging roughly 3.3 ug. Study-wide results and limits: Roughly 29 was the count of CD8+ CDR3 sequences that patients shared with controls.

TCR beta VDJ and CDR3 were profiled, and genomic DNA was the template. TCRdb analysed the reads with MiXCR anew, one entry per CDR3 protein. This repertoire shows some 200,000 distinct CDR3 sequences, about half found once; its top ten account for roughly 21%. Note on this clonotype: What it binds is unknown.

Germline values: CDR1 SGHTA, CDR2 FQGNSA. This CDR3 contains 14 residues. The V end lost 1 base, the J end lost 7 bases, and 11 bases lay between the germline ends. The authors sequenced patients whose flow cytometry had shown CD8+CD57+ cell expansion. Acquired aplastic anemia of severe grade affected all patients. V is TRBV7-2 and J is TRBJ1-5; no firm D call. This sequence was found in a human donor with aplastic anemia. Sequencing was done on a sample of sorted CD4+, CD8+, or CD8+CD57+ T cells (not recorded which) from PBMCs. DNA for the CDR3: TGTGCCAGCAGCTTAGGTCGAGGGAGGCAGCCCCAGCATTTT. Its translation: CASSLGRGRQPQHF.